Sequencing of this T cell receptor (beta chain) was carried out in a study of early T cells in non-severe SARS-CoV-2 infection. Trimming pared 4 bases from V and 4 bases from J, leaving 12 bases between. Germline CDR1 and CDR2: LGHDT and YNNKEL (reference sequence). The CDR3 has 14 amino acids. This clonotype came up many times. One entry per CDR3 protein, called by TCRdb with MiXCR from the 5' RACE reads. Of roughly 120,000 distinct CDR3 sequences in the sample, under 15% were seen once. The chain uses TRBV3-1 and TRBJ2-3; tentative D call: TRBD2 (5 bases). The sample comprised whole blood. The source of this sequence is an adult who was a healthcare worker with PCR-confirmed SARS-CoV-2 infection or an uninfected control (not recorded which). The CDR3 nucleotides read TGTGCCAGCAGCCGTGGAGGTAGGGCAGATACGCAGTATTTT. This gives the protein CASSRGGRADTQYF.